Listed here are 13 T cell receptor beta chains from one sample, sequenced in a study of blood T cell repertoires in COVID-19 (dated by TCRdb to 2018 to 2020). Receptors were amplified or captured by the immunoSEQ multiplex PCR assay. Entries here come from immuneACCESS through TCRdb and include only in-frame sequences with V and J called. Some clones fail to appear in such tables; in the studies checked, an unresolved V gene covers under half of the shortfall, and the cause of the remainder is unknown. The sample profile shows 250,000 to 350,000 clones; around 90% of them were found once. The top ten clonotypes cover approximately 5% of the sample. Sequenced material: PBMCs or T cells enriched from blood (not recorded which). The receptors were sampled from a woman aged 25 to 39 who had recovered from COVID-19.

CDR3: CASSYQPGTNEKLFF. CDR3 DNA: TGTGCCAGCAGTTACCAGCCGGGGACTAATGAAAAACTGTTTTTT. The rearrangement uses TRBV6-5 and TRBJ1-4; no clear D gene. The V and J ends lost 2 bases and 2 bases respectively, with 9 bases between them. This CDR3 is 15 amino acids long. CDR1 is MNHEY and CDR2 is SVGAGI in the germline V gene.

The chain couples TRBV2 to TRBJ1-1, with D possibly TRBD1 on 6 matching bases. Trimming removed 4 bases from V and 5 bases from J, with 11 bases in between. The V gene's germline CDR1 is SNHLY and CDR2 FYNNEI. The CDR3 loop spans 13 amino acids. In DNA form, the CDR3 reads TGTGCCAGCAGTGTAACAGGGAGTACTGAAGCTTTCTTT. Protein: CASSVTGSTEAFF.

The chain is built from TRBV30 and TRBJ1-6; D perhaps matches TRBD1 (6 bases). V was shortened by 1 base and J by 10 bases, with 11 bases between the two germline ends. This CDR3 is 13 amino acids long. Germline V CDR1 and CDR2: GTSNPN, SVGIG (reference sequence). The CDR3 DNA sequence: TGTGCCTGGAGTGCGACAGGAAACTCACCCCTCCACTTT. Translation: CAWSATGNSPLHF.

J is TRBJ2-5 and V is TRBV3-1 (or the pseudogene TRBV3-2); 9 bases are a match to TRBD2. Losses at the gene ends were 5 bases for V and 5 bases for J; bases not matched to a gene: 6. The CDR3 sequence is 14 residues long. From germline, CDR1 is LGHDT and CDR2 YNNKEL (reference sequence). The CDR3: CASSLATSGETQYF. The DNA of the CDR3 is TGTGCCAGCAGCTTAGCGACTAGCGGTGAGACCCAGTACTTC.

The chain links TRBV27 to TRBJ1-4; D is undetermined. CDR3 length equals 14 residues. V was shortened by 6 bases and J by 8 bases, with 16 bases between the two germline ends. CDR1 and CDR2 from the germline V gene are MNHEY and SMNVEV (reference sequence). The DNA of the CDR3 is TGTGCCAGCAGCCCCGGGAACCGGATGGAAAAACTGTTTTTT. Residues: CASSPGNRMEKLFF.

V is TRBV6-5 and J is TRBJ1-4; D not certain. With 5 bases removed from V and 3 bases from J, the gap between germline ends came to 10 bases. Germline V gene sequence: CDR1 MNHEY, CDR2 SVGAGI. This CDR3 spans 14 amino acids. CDR3 amino acids: CASSRVSANEKLFF. CDR3 DNA: TGTGCCAGCAGTCGGGTTTCGGCTAATGAAAAACTGTTTTTT.

J is TRBJ2-1 and V is TRBV5-4; the D gene is possibly TRBD2 (5 bases). CDR3 length equals 13 residues. Trimming stripped 2 bases from V and 8 bases from J, with 11 bases between. Germline CDR1 reads SGHNT; CDR2 reads YYREEE (reference sequence). In DNA form, the CDR3 reads TGTGCCAGCAGCTTTAGAGGGTGGGATGAGCAGTTCTTC. As protein: CASSFRGWDEQFF.

This chain connects TRBV2 to TRBJ1-5; 9 nucleotides agree with TRBD1. This CDR3 is built from 14 residues. V was clipped by 5 bases and J by 4 bases; unmatched bases: 3. Germline assignment: CDR1 SNHLY and CDR2 FYNNEI. CDR3 in amino acids: CASSRTGENQPQHF. The DNA of the CDR3 is TGTGCCAGCAGTAGGACAGGGGAAAATCAGCCCCAGCATTTT.

The chain combines TRBV9 with TRBJ1-2; maybe TRBD1 (5 bases). The CDR3 contains 14 residues. V was clipped by 0 bases and J by 1 base, with 7 bases between them. The V gene's germline CDR1 is SGDLS and CDR2 YYNGEE. The CDR3 loop reads CASSVAGGNYGYTF. DNA for the CDR3: TGTGCCAGCAGCGTAGCGGGGGGTAACTATGGCTACACCTTC.

The V call is TRBV5-1, the J call TRBJ1-1; D possibly corresponds to TRBD1 (5 bases). The CDR3 sequence is 15 residues long. The V gene's germline CDR1 is SGHRS and CDR2 YFSETQ. The ends were cut back, 0 bases at V and 0 bases at J, with 9 bases in the middle. The CDR3 region has the DNA TGCGCCAGCAGCTTGGGGCCAGGGATGAACACTGAAGCTTTCTTT. Amino acid sequence: CASSLGPGMNTEAFF.

This chain joins TRBV7-5 and TRBJ1-4; the table's D call TRBD1 went unverified against the DNA. TRBV7-5 is flagged as a pseudogene. This CDR3 has 16 amino acids. CDR3 loop: CARSLRGRPTNEKLFF. The CDR3 coding sequence is TGTGCCAGAAGCTTAAGGGGCCGACCTACAAATGAAAAACTGTTTTTT.

The J gene is TRBJ2-7, the V gene TRBV6-5; a possible D gene is TRBD2 (5 bases). V was cut by 6 bases and J by 3 bases, with 15 bases left in between. Germline lookup yields CDR1 MNHEY and CDR2 SVGAGI. There are 14 residues in the CDR3. The CDR3 reads CASSPGVKNYEQYF. In DNA, the CDR3 is TGTGCCAGCAGCCCCGGGGTCAAGAACTACGAGCAGTACTTC.

The chain is built from TRBV2 and TRBJ2-7, with a possible D match to TRBD1 (5 bases). Trimming removed 6 bases from V and 2 bases from J, with 17 bases in between. The CDR3 length is 15 residues. The germline V gene has CDR1 SNHLY and CDR2 FYNNEI. In DNA form, the CDR3 reads TGTGCCAGCAGGAGACAACCCGACAGAGCCTACGAGCAGTACTTC. Translation gives CASRRQPDRAYEQYF.